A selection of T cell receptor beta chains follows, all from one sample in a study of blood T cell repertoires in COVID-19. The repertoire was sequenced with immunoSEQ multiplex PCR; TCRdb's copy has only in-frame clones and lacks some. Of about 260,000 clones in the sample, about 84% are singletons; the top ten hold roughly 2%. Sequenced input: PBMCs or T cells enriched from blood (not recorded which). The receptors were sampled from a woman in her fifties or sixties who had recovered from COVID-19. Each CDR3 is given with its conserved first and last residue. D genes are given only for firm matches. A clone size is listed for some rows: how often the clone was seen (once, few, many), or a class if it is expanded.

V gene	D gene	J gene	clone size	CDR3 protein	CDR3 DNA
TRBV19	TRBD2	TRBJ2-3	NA	CASSIPGLAGTDTQYF	TGTGCCAGTAGTATCCCGGGACTAGCGGGCACAGATACGCAGTATTTT
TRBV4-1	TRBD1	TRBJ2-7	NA	CASSQGTGRGYEQYF	TGCGCCAGCAGCCAAGGGACAGGGAGAGGATACGAGCAGTACTTC
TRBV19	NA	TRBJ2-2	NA	CASKARDGNTGELFF	TGTGCCAGTAAGGCGAGGGATGGGAACACCGGGGAGCTGTTTTTT
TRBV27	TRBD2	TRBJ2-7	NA	CASSLLGSGRVGEQYF	TGTGCCAGCAGTTTATTGGGTAGCGGGAGAGTAGGCGAGCAGTACTTC
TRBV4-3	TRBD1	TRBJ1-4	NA	CASSRRTGVEKLFF	TGCGCCAGCAGCCGCCGGACAGGGGTTGAAAAACTGTTTTTT
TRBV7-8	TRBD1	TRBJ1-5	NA	CASSSTGAGGNQPQHF	TGTGCCAGCAGCTCGACAGGGGCTGGGGGCAATCAGCCCCAGCATTTT
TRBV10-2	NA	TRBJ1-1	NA	CASSEAENTEAFF	TGCGCCAGCAGTGAGGCGGAGAACACTGAAGCTTTCTTT
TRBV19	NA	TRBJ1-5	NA	CASSIGTGSIGNQPQHF	TGTGCCAGTAGTATAGGAACAGGGTCGATTGGCAATCAGCCCCAGCATTTT
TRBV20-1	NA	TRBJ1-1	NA	CSASFGQGYEAFF	TGCAGTGCTAGTTTCGGGCAGGGATACGAAGCTTTCTTT
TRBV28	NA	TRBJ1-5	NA	CASSLSTGLKQPQHF	TGTGCCAGCAGTTTATCTACAGGGTTAAAGCAGCCCCAGCATTTT
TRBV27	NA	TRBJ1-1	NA	CASSFTRGGNTEAFF	TGTGCCAGCAGTTTTACTAGGGGGGGAAACACTGAAGCTTTCTTT
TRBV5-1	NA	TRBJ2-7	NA	CASHGDASYEQYF	TGCGCCTCTCACGGAGACGCCTCCTACGAGCAGTACTTC
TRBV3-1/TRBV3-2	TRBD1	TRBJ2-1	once	CASSPGRTGGLGEQFF	TGTGCCAGCAGCCCCGGGAGAACAGGGGGCCTTGGTGAGCAGTTCTTC
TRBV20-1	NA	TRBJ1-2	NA	CSASEGANYDYGYTF	TGCAGTGCTAGTGAAGGGGCAAATTACGACTATGGCTACACCTTC
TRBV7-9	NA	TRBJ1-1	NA	CASSLAPWGDTEAFF	TGTGCCAGCAGCTTAGCGCCATGGGGCGACACTGAAGCTTTCTTT
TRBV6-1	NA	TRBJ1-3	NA	CASSEADSSGNTIYF	TGTGCCAGCAGTGAGGCAGACAGCTCTGGAAACACCATATATTTT
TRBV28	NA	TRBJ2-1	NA	CASSSPSSSSYNEQFF	TGTGCCAGCAGTTCCCCTAGCTCGTCAAGCTACAATGAGCAGTTCTTC
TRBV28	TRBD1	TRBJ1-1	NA	CASRGQGITEAFF	TGTGCCAGCAGAGGACAGGGGATTACTGAAGCTTTCTTT
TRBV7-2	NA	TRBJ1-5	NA	CASSRLSGGQPQHF	TGTGCCAGCAGCCGTCTCAGCGGGGGGCAGCCCCAGCATTTT
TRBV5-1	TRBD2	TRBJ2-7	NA	CASRRLAGRAGGDYEQYF	TGCGCCAGCAGACGACTAGCGGGACGTGCCGGGGGGGACTACGAGCAGTACTTC
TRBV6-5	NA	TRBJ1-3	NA	CASSSLGQPSGNTIYF	TGTGCCAGCAGTTCCCTAGGACAGCCCTCTGGAAACACCATATATTTT
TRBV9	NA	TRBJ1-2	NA	CASSPPDDIYGYTF	TGTGCCAGCAGCCCGCCCGATGACATCTATGGCTACACCTTC
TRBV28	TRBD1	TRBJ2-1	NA	CASRAAGTGYNEQFF	TGTGCCAGCAGAGCGGCCGGGACAGGGTACAATGAGCAGTTCTTC
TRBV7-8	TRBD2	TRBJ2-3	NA	CASSPRWGGDTQYF	TGTGCCAGCAGCCCTAGGTGGGGAGGGGATACGCAGTATTTT
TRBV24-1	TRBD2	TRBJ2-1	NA	CATSGLAGDNEQFF	TGTGCCACCAGTGGACTAGCGGGGGACAATGAGCAGTTCTTC
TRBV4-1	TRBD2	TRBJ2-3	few	CASSQPPGTSGTRGDTQYF	TGCGCCAGCAGCCAGCCTCCCGGGACTAGCGGGACTCGGGGAGATACGCAGTATTTT
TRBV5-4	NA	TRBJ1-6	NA	CASEGGNSPLHF	TGTGCCAGTGAGGGGGGGAATTCACCCCTCCACTTT
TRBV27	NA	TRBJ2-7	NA	CASSLRGTNYEQYF	TGTGCCAGCAGTTTAAGGGGGACAAACTACGAGCAGTACTTC
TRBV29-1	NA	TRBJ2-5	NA	CSVRGYLETQYF	TGCAGCGTTCGGGGTTACCTGGAGACCCAGTACTTC
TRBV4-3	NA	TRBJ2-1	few	CASSQEGWEEQFF	TGCGCCAGCAGCCAAGAAGGGTGGGAGGAGCAGTTCTTC
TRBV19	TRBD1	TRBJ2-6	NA	CASSMTVRGRSGANVLTF	TGTGCCAGTAGTATGACGGTCAGGGGGCGGTCTGGGGCCAACGTCCTGACTTTC
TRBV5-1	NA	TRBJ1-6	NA	CASSGGQNYNSPLHF	TGCGCCAGCAGCGGGGGACAAAACTATAATTCACCCCTCCACTTT
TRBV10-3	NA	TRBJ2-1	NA	CAISESVGQGTYEQFF	TGTGCCATCAGTGAGTCGGTCGGACAAGGGACATATGAGCAGTTCTTC
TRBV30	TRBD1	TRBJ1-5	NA	CAWRTGVGNQPQHF	TGTGCCTGGAGGACAGGGGTTGGCAATCAGCCCCAGCATTTT
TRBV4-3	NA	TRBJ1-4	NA	CASSQEGGWGELFF	TGCGCCAGCAGCCAAGAAGGGGGATGGGGAGAACTGTTTTTT
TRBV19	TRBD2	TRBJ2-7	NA	CASSIAPLAPTYEQYF	TGTGCCAGTAGTATAGCCCCACTAGCGCCAACCTACGAGCAGTACTTC
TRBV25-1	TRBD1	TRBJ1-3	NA	CASTPDRGFGNTIYF	TGTGCCAGCACCCCGGACAGGGGGTTCGGAAACACCATATATTTT
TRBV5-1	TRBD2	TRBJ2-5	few	CASSTTPGLAGETQYF	TGCGCCAGCAGCACGACCCCGGGACTAGCGGGCGAGACCCAGTACTTC
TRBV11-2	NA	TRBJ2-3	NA	CASSPNSPVTQYF	TGTGCCAGCAGCCCCAATTCCCCGGTTACGCAGTATTTT
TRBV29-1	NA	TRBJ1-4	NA	CSVESAEGKLFF	TGCAGCGTTGAAAGCGCGGAAGGAAAACTGTTTTTT
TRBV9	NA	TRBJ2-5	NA	CASSVAGQETQYF	TGTGCCAGCAGCGTAGCGGGACAAGAGACCCAGTACTTC
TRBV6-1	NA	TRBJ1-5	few	CASSGLTGLGNQPQHF	TGTGCCAGCAGTGGTCTAACAGGTCTCGGCAATCAGCCCCAGCATTTT
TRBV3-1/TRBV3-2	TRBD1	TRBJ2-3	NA	CASSLGTATSTDTQYF	TGTGCCAGCAGCCTCGGGACAGCTACTAGCACAGATACGCAGTATTTT
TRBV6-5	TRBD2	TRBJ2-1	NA	CASSLAGGGNEQFF	TGTGCCAGCAGCCTTGCTGGGGGGGGGAATGAGCAGTTCTTC
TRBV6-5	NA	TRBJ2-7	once	CASSYLSGQPYEQYF	TGTGCCAGCAGTTACTTAAGCGGACAGCCCTACGAGCAGTACTTC
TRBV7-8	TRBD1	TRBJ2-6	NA	CASSQDRAGANVLTF	TGTGCCAGCAGCCAGGACAGGGCTGGGGCCAACGTCCTGACTTTC
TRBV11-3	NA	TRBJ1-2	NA	CASSLDRVENYGYTF	TGTGCCAGCAGCTTAGATCGGGTGGAGAACTATGGCTACACCTTC
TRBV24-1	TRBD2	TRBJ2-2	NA	CATGASGGTGELFF	TGTGCCACCGGGGCTAGCGGGGGCACCGGGGAGCTGTTTTTT
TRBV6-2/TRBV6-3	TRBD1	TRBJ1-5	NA	CASSYGQGAGQPQHF	TGTGCCAGCAGTTACGGGCAGGGGGCCGGTCAGCCCCAGCATTTT
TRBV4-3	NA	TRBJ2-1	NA	CASSHQGHNEQFF	TGCGCCAGCAGTCACCAGGGGCACAATGAGCAGTTCTTC
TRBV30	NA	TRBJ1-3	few	CAWSVAGAAGNTIYF	TGTGCCTGGAGTGTGGCAGGGGCAGCTGGAAACACCATATATTTT
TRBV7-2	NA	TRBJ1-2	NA	CASSLAVTPSYGYTF	TGTGCCAGCAGCTTAGCGGTGACACCGAGCTATGGCTACACCTTC